The sequence of this TCR beta chain was determined in a study of somatic mutations in cytotoxic T cells in rheumatoid arthritis. TCRdb keeps only in-frame clones here, not all; method: immunoSEQ multiplex PCR. The sample lists fewer than 14,000 clones, over 55% seen once, with roughly 35% in the top ten. This clone was seen more than once but under ten times. Trimming took 2 bases from V and 2 from J, leaving 9 bases between them. The CDR3 runs to 14 residues. Germline V gene sequence: CDR1 MGHRA, CDR2 YSYEKL. The chain uses TRBV4-1 and TRBJ1-2, with D unclear. This clonotype originated in an adult with rheumatoid arthritis. Sequencing was carried out using CD8+ T cells sorted from blood. The CDR3 coding sequence is TGCGCCAGCAGCCAAAACGGGGAGAACTATGGCTACACCTTC. It translates to CASSQNGENYGYTF.